This TCR beta chain was sequenced during a study of metastatic and nonmetastatic thyroid tumors. Background on the study: Repertoire comparisons spanned blood and tumor or nodule tissue from malignant and benign thyroid patients.

In the original processing: Between-group CDR3 differences, defined by clinicopathological status, yielded a distant-metastasis classifier for papillary thyroid cancer. TCRdb reprocessed the PCR reads via MiXCR. Here the V and J calls rest on TCRdb's processing, not on the authors' analysis. The sample has some 52,000 clones, approximately 15% seen once. In its sample, this clone was seen many times. Its antigen is not identified. All patients reached thyroid surgery having received no treatment beforehand. General study points: The reported finding was significantly higher TCR beta diversity in malignant thyroid tumors relative to benign nodules, in blood and tumor.

The germline CDR1 and CDR2 sequences are MDHEN and SYDVKM. This CDR3 has 15 residues. V gave up 5 bases and J gave up 12 bases; unmatched junction bases: 12. The rearrangement uses TRBV28 and TRBJ2-1, with 11 nucleotides matching TRBD1. This clonotype was sampled from a female donor with papillary thyroid cancer or a benign thyroid nodule (not recorded which). Some clones in this sample may be carry-over from other donors' samples. Input material: blood. The CDR3 loop reads CASSPPFGTGGRQFF. The DNA of the CDR3 is TGTGCCAGCAGTCCCCCCTTCGGGACAGGGGGTAGGCAGTTCTTC.